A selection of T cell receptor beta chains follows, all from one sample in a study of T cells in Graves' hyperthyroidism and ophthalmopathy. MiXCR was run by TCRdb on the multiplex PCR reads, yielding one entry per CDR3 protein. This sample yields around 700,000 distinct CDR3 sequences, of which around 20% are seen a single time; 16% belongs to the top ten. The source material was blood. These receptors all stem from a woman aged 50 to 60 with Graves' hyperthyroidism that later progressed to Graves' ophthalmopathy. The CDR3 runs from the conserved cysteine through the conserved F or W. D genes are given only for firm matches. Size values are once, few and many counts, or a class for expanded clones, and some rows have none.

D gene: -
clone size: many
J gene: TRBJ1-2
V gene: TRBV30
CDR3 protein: CAWSVYRVGGYTF
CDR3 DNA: TGTGCCTGGAGTGTATATAGGGTGGGAGGCTACACCTTC

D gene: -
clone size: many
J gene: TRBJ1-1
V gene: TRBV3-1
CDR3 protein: CASSQIRGEAEAFF
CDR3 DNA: TGTGCCAGCAGCCAAATCCGGGGTGAAGCTGAAGCTTTCTTT

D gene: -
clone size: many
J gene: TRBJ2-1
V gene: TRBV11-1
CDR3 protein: CASSLERTVSNEQFF
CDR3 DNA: TGTGCCAGCAGCTTAGAAAGGACGGTTTCCAATGAGCAGTTCTTC

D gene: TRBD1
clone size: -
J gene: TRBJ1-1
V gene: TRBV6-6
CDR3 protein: CASSYLQGGNTEAFF
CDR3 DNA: TGTGCCAGCAGTTACCTACAGGGGGGGAACACTGAAGCTTTCTTT

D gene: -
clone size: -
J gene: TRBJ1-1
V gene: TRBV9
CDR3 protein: CASSVGGVGTEAFF
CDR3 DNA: TGTGCCAGCAGCGTAGGAGGGGTTGGCACTGAAGCTTTCTTT

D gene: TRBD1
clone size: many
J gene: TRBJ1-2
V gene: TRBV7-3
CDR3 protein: CASSSHPGQATPKYYGYTF
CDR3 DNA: TGTGCCAGCAGCTCCCACCCGGGACAGGCCACCCCGAAGTACTATGGCTACACCTTC

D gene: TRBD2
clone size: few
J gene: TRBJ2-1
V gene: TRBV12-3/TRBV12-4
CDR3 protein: CASSFITGGNEQFF
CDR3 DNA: TGTGCCAGCAGTTTTATTACGGGGGGCAATGAGCAGTTCTTC

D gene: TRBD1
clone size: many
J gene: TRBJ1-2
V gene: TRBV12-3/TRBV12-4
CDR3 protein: CASKQGAFYGYTF
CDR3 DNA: TGTGCCAGCAAACAGGGGGCGTTCTATGGCTACACCTTC

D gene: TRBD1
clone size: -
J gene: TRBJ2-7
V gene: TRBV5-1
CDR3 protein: CASGTGTGSYEQYF
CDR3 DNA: TGCGCCAGCGGCACCGGGACAGGGTCATACGAGCAGTACTTC

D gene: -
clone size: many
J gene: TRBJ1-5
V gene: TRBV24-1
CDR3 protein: CATSRSSNQPQHF
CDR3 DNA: TGTGCCACCAGCCGGTCGAGCAATCAGCCCCAGCATTTT

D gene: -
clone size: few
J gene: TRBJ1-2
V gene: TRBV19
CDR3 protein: CASSIGRSRGYGYTF
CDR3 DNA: TGTGCCAGTAGTATAGGTCGCAGCCGCGGCTATGGCTACACCTTC

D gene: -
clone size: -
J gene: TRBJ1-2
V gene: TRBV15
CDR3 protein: CATSRVAANYGYTF
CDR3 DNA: TGTGCCACCAGCAGAGTAGCAGCTAACTATGGCTACACCTTC

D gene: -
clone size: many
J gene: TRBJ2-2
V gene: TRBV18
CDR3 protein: CASSPGTVSTGELFF
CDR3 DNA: TGTGCCAGCTCACCAGGGACGGTATCTACCGGGGAGCTGTTTTTT

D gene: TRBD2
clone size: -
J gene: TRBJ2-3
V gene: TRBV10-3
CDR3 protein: CAISDWASGGAADTQYF
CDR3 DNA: TGTGCCATCAGTGATTGGGCTAGCGGGGGGGCCGCAGATACGCAGTATTTT

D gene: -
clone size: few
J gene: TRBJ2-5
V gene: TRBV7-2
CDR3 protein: CASSLEVRVGETQYF
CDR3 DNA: TGTGCCAGCAGCTTAGAAGTCAGGGTGGGCGAGACCCAGTACTTC

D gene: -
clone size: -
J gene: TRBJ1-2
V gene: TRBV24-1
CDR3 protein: CATQDQVYGYTF
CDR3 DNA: TGTGCCACCCAGGACCAGGTCTATGGCTACACCTTC